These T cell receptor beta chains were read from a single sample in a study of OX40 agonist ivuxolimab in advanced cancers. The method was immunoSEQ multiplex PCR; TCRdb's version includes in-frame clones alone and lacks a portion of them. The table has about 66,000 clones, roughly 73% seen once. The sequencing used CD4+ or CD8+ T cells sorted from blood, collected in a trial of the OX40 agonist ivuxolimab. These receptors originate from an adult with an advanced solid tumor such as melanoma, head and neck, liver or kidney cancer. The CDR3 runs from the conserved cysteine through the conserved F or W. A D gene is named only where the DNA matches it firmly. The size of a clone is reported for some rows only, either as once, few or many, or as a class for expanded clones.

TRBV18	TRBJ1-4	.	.	TGTGCCAGCTCACCCCCGGCTAATGAAAAACTGTTTTTT	CASSPPANEKLFF
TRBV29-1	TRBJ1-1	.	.	TGCAGCGTTGTAGACGGAGCGAACACTGAAGCTTTCTTT	CSVVDGANTEAFF
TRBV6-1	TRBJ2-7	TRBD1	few	TGTGCCAGCAGTGTGACAGGGGTTGGGTACGAGCAGTACTTC	CASSVTGVGYEQYF
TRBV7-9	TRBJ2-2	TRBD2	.	TGTGCCAGCAGCTCTCCTAACAGCGGGGGAATCACCGGGGAGCTGTTTTTT	CASSSPNSGGITGELFF
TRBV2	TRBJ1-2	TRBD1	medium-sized	TGTGCCAGCACCACATCTGGGACAGTATTAGGCGGCTACACCTTC	CASTTSGTVLGGYTF
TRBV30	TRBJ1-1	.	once	TGTGCCTGGAGTGCAAACAGAGAAGCTTTCTTT	CAWSANREAFF
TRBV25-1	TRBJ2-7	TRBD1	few	TGTGCCAGCGCCGACAGGGCGAGTTACGAGCAGTACTTC	CASADRASYEQYF
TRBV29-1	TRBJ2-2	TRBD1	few	TGCAGCGTCGGATGGACAGGACCCGGGGAGCTGTTTTTT	CSVGWTGPGELFF
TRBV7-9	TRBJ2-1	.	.	TGTGCCAGCAGCCCTCTCGTGTGGGGGACTGAGCAGTTCTTC	CASSPLVWGTEQFF
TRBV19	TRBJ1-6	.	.	TGTGCCACCGGTAAAGCCCCATATAATTCACCCCTCCACTTT	CATGKAPYNSPLHF
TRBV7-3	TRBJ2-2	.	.	TGTGCCAGCAGCCCCGGTGTTAACGCGGGGACCGGGGAGCTGTTTTTT	CASSPGVNAGTGELFF
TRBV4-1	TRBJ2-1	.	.	TGCGCCAGCAGCCAAGATGTGTTACTTGGCAATGAGCAGTTCTTC	CASSQDVLLGNEQFF
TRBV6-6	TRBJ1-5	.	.	TGTGCCAGCATGGAGGGCGGGGGCCCTCAGCCCCAGCATTTT	CASMEGGGPQPQHF
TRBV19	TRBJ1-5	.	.	TGTGCCAGTAGTATTTTCCATTATAGCAATCAGCCCCAGCATTTT	CASSIFHYSNQPQHF
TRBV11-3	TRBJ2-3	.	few	TGTGCCAGCAGCACCGACAGGGATACGCAGTATTTT	CASSTDRDTQYF
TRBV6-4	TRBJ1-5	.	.	TGTGCCAGCAGTGACTCGGGTGAGCACTTATTTAATCAGCCCCAGCATTTT	CASSDSGEHLFNQPQHF